The next 32 T cell receptor beta chains were all read from a single sample in a study of blood T cell repertoires in COVID-19. The repertoire was sequenced with immunoSEQ multiplex PCR; TCRdb's copy has only in-frame clones and lacks some. The sample has tens of thousands of clones; roughly 89% are singletons. The source material was peripheral blood. The receptors here all came from a man between 60 and 75 years old with COVID-19, enrolled during active disease.

As regards this clone: Relative to the germline gene, one junction end is altered; a read error may explain this. V usage is TRBV7-7 and J usage is TRBJ1-3; no definite D call. Germline CDR1 is SSHAT and CDR2 is FNYEAQ (reference sequence). This CDR3 is built from 15 residues. The CDR3 DNA is TGTGCTAGCAGTTATCAGATTATCTCTGGAAACACCATATATTTT. As protein: CASSYQIISGNTIYF.

This clone was seen a single time. The gene calls are TRBV5-1 and TRBJ1-1; weak D call: TRBD1 (6 bases). Looked up from germline, CDR1 is SGHRS and CDR2 is YFSETQ. V shed 2 bases and J shed 2 bases, with 19 bases lying between them. The CDR3 covers 17 residues. For the CDR3, the DNA is TGCGCCAGCAGCTTAGGACAGTACCTCGGATTTAACACTGAAGCTTTCTTT. Its protein is CASSLGQYLGFNTEAFF.

The chain carries TRBV6-2 or TRBV6-3 and TRBJ2-7, with unresolved D. Germline loops: CDR1 MNHEY, CDR2 SVGEGT. V lost 5 bases to trimming and J lost 4 bases, with 6 bases between them. CDR3 length equals 11 residues. CDR3 loop: CASSREYEQYF. As DNA, the CDR3 is TGTGCCAGCAGTAGAGAATACGAGCAGTACTTC.

The genes are TRBV12-5 and TRBJ2-3, with 7 bases aligning to TRBD1. From germline, CDR1 is LGHNT and CDR2 FRNRAP. The CDR3 sequence is 15 residues long. The V segment lost 3 bases and the J segment 2 bases; nucleotides outside the gene matches: 5. CDR3 sequence (DNA): TGTGCTAGTGGTTTTCAGGGGGTCTTCACAGATACGCAGTATTTT. As protein: CASGFQGVFTDTQYF.

V and J are TRBV11-2 and TRBJ2-3; no clear D gene. Trimming cost V 5 bases and J 4 bases, with 16 bases left between them. This CDR3 is 15 amino acids long. Germline V lookup: CDR1 SGHAT, CDR2 FQNNGV. CDR3 bases: TGTGCCAGCAGCCCCCCGGCGGTAGCAGCAGATACGCAGTATTTT. Amino acids: CASSPPAVAADTQYF.

The V and J genes are TRBV24-1 and TRBJ1-5; 7 bases agree with TRBD1. Trimming cost V 3 bases and J 0 bases; bases outside gene matches: 7. The CDR3 covers 17 residues. Germline assignment: CDR1 KGHDR and CDR2 SFDVKD. CDR3 DNA: TGTGCCACCAGTGATCACCGGACAGGATATAGCAATCAGCCCCAGCATTTT. It specifies CATSDHRTGYSNQPQHF.

This chain uses TRBV11-2 with TRBJ1-4; 8 bases line up with TRBD1. With V trimmed by 4 bases and J by 0 bases, 4 bases remained unmatched. Germline CDR1 SGHAT, CDR2 FQNNGV. The CDR3 covers 16 residues. The CDR3 region is CASSSGQVTTNEKLFF. In DNA, the CDR3 is TGTGCCAGCAGCTCGGGACAGGTGACAACTAATGAAAAACTGTTTTTT.

V usage is TRBV7-3 and J usage is TRBJ2-1; 7 positions match TRBD1. This CDR3 comprises 16 residues. Germline lookup yields CDR1 SGHTA and CDR2 FQGTGA. Losses at the gene ends were 0 bases for V and 10 bases for J; bases not matched to a gene: 12. CDR3 sequence reads: CASSLTASRDRWEQFF. Here the CDR3 DNA reads TGTGCCAGCAGCTTAACCGCATCCCGGGACAGATGGGAGCAGTTCTTC.

The rearrangement joins TRBV27 to TRBJ2-4; maybe TRBD1 (5 bases). Germline lookup yields CDR1 MNHEY and CDR2 SMNVEV (reference sequence). Trimming removed 5 bases from V and 4 bases from J, with 9 bases in between. The CDR3 sequence is 13 residues long. CDR3 nucleotides: TGTGCCAGCAGTACAGGAGTAAAAAACATTCAGTACTTC. Translating gives CASSTGVKNIQYF.

The table lists this clone with a count of one. The gene calls are TRBV10-2 and TRBJ1-2; possibly TRBD1 for D (5 bases). CDR3 length: 13 residues. The V and J ends lost 0 bases and 3 bases respectively, with 5 bases between them. CDR1 and CDR2 (germline): WSHSY, SAAADI. The CDR3 region has the DNA TGCGCCAGCAGTGAGTCGACAGACTATGGCTACACCTTC. It is translated as CASSESTDYGYTF.

V usage is TRBV18 and J usage is TRBJ2-7, with 12 bases fitting TRBD2. There are 17 residues in the CDR3. Trimming removed 2 bases from V and 2 bases from J; junction bases left unmatched: 7. CDR1 is KGHSH and CDR2 is LQKENI in the germline V gene. CDR3 coding DNA: TGTGCCAGCTCACCAGTTATCAGGACTAGCGGGGCCTACGAGCAGTACTTC. Encoded protein: CASSPVIRTSGAYEQYF.

The chain joins TRBV3-1 (or the pseudogene TRBV3-2) to TRBJ2-1; 8 bases map to TRBD2. This CDR3 has 17 amino acids. Germline lookup yields CDR1 LGHDT and CDR2 YNNKEL (reference sequence). V was clipped by 0 bases and J by 4 bases; unmatched bases: 8. The CDR3 DNA reads as TGTGCCAGCAGCCAAGAATCGCTAGCGGGCCGGTACAATGAGCAGTTCTTC. Amino acids: CASSQESLAGRYNEQFF.

The chain's CDR3 is CASSQDHSGELFF. CDR3 DNA: TGCGCCAGCAGCCAAGATCATTCCGGGGAGCTGTTTTTT. The chain is built from TRBV4-3 and TRBJ2-2; D remains unclear. Germline lookup yields CDR1 LGHNA and CDR2 YSLEER. The CDR3 is 13 amino acids. The V gene lost 0 bases and the J gene lost 6 bases, with 5 bases spanning the gap.

The chain couples TRBV24-1 to TRBJ1-4, with 7 bases fitting TRBD1. CDR1 is KGHDR, CDR2 SFDVKD, per germline. There are 16 residues in the CDR3. V was pared by 3 bases and J by 5 bases, with 8 bases of the junction left unmatched. In DNA, the CDR3 is TGTGCCACCAGTGATACATCGACAGGGATAAATGAAAAACTGTTTTTT. It specifies CATSDTSTGINEKLFF.

The sample holds a few counts of this clone. The rearrangement joins TRBV7-2 to TRBJ1-5, with 9 bases matching TRBD1. Germline V lookup: CDR1 SGHTA, CDR2 FQGNSA. V trimming: 1 base; J trimming: 6 bases; junction bases outside the gene matches: 1. The CDR3 length is 14 residues. DNA for the CDR3: TGTGCCAGCAGCTTAGGACAGGGGGTTCAGCCCCAGCATTTT. It encodes CASSLGQGVQPQHF.

This chain connects TRBV18 to TRBJ1-2; 7 nucleotides line up with TRBD1. This CDR3 region has 15 residues. Germline loops: CDR1 KGHSH, CDR2 LQKENI. J gave up 0 bases and V 6 bases, and 7 bases lay outside the gene matches. This CDR3 is CASSPGQVANYGYTF. For the CDR3, the DNA is TGTGCCAGCTCCCCAGGACAGGTAGCTAACTATGGCTACACCTTC.

CDR3 amino acids: CSAGGADTQYF. For the CDR3, the DNA is TGCAGTGCCGGGGGGGCAGATACGCAGTATTTT. The genes are TRBV20-1 and TRBJ2-3; TRBD2 matches 8 bases. Trimming took 6 bases from V and 4 from J; bases not matched to a gene: 0. Germline V gene data show CDR1 as DFQATT and CDR2 as SNEGSKA (reference sequence). The CDR3 is 11 residues long.

This clone was detected only once. The chain has TRBV9 and TRBJ1-2; the match to TRBD1 covers 7 bases. CDR3 length: 16 residues. Trimming at V came to 0 bases and at J to 4 bases, leaving 9 bases not matched to a gene. Germline loops: CDR1 SGDLS, CDR2 YYNGEE. The CDR3 DNA follows: TGTGCCAGCAGCGTAGCGGGGGCCAGGGGGGCCTATGGCTACACCTTC. It specifies CASSVAGARGAYGYTF.

The genes are TRBV15 and TRBJ2-7, with 7 bases that match TRBD1. This CDR3 region has 15 residues. The germline V gene encodes CDR1 LNHNV and CDR2 YYDKDF (reference sequence). Trimming took 3 bases from V and 6 from J; bases not matched to a gene: 11. CDR3 DNA sequence: TGTGCCACCAGCAGCAGGGGGTCCACTACGATCGAGCAGTACTTC. Protein: CATSSRGSTTIEQYF.

This clone was detected only a few times. The V and J genes are TRBV6-1 and TRBJ2-1, with TRBD1 identical over 8 bases. This CDR3 is 16 amino acids long. V was pared by 2 bases and J by 3 bases, with 6 bases of the junction left unmatched. Germline CDR1 MNHNS, CDR2 SASEGT. In DNA form, the CDR3 reads TGTGCCAGCAGTGAAAGACAGGACAGGGACTACAATGAGCAGTTCTTC. Residues: CASSERQDRDYNEQFF.

The chain joins TRBV30 to TRBJ2-7; D is ambiguous. This CDR3 spans 13 amino acids. Deletions cut 3 bases from V and 3 bases from J, with 12 bases between. CDR1 is GTSNPN and CDR2 is SVGIG in the germline V gene (reference sequence). The CDR3 DNA reads TGTGCCTGGAGCAACGACGGGTACTACGAGCAGTACTTC. Its protein is CAWSNDGYYEQYF. Looking up the rest from reference TRBV30 and TRBJ2-7 gives the full variable domain: SQTIHQWPATLVQPVGSPLSLECTVEGTSNPNLYWYRQAAGRGLQLLFYSVGIGQISSEVPQNLSASRPQDRQFILSSKKLLLSDSGFYLCAWSNDGYYEQYFGPGTRLTVT.

The chain combines TRBV2 with TRBJ1-5, with D unresolved. The V end lost 6 bases, the J end lost 4 bases, and 10 bases lay between the germline ends. This CDR3 has 13 residues. The germline gives CDR1 SNHLY, CDR2 FYNNEI. The CDR3, as DNA: TGTGCCAGCAGGCGGTTTCGAAATCAGCCCCAGCATTTT. Its translation: CASRRFRNQPQHF.

In this sample, this clone turned up once. The chain is built from TRBV29-1 and TRBJ1-5; no definite D call. This CDR3 is built from 13 residues. Per germline, CDR1 SQVTM and CDR2 ANQGSEA. The V gene lost 6 bases and the J gene lost 1 base, with 10 bases spanning the gap. The CDR3 here is CSVVEGSNQPQHF. The DNA for the CDR3 is TGCAGCGTCGTTGAGGGCAGCAATCAGCCCCAGCATTTT.

V usage is TRBV9 and J usage is TRBJ1-3, with D possibly being TRBD1 (6 bases). CDR3 length: 15 residues. The germline V gene encodes CDR1 SGDLS and CDR2 YYNGEE. Trimming took off 4 bases at V and 3 bases at J, with 14 bases between the two ends. The CDR3 DNA follows: TGTGCCAGCAGCTTACAGGGTACGGTTGGAAACACCATATATTTT. Its protein product is CASSLQGTVGNTIYF.

The rearrangement uses TRBV5-4 and TRBJ1-2, with D possibly TRBD1 on 6 matching bases. CDR1 SGHNT and CDR2 YYREEE come from the germline V gene (reference sequence). The V and J ends lost 4 bases and 6 bases respectively, with 13 bases between them. The CDR3 has 13 residues. CDR3 nucleotide sequence: TGTGCCAGCAGCCAAAACAGGGACCATGGCTACACCTTC. Its translation is CASSQNRDHGYTF.

This rearrangement joins TRBV3-1 (or the pseudogene TRBV3-2) to TRBJ1-6, with D hard to call. Trimming left V 1 base short and J 8 bases short, with 9 bases between. Germline V gene sequence: CDR1 LGHDT, CDR2 YNNKEL (reference sequence). CDR3 size: 14 residues. CDR3 protein: CASSQADRDSPLHF. DNA of the CDR3: TGTGCCAGCAGCCAAGCCGATCGGGATTCACCCCTCCACTTT.

CDR3 sequence reads: CASSQSPGGGEQYF. The CDR3 nucleotides read TGTGCCAGCAGCCAAAGCCCGGGAGGGGGCGAGCAGTACTTC. The chain joins TRBV3-1 (or the pseudogene TRBV3-2) to TRBJ2-7, with TRBD2 identical over 8 bases. CDR1 is LGHDT and CDR2 is YNNKEL in the germline V gene (reference sequence). Losses at the gene ends were 2 bases for V and 6 bases for J; bases not matched to a gene: 6. The CDR3 covers 14 residues.

This sequence joins TRBV5-1 and TRBJ2-5, with D possibly TRBD1 on 7 matching bases. Trimming took 7 bases from V and 1 from J, leaving 17 bases between them. From germline, CDR1 is SGHRS and CDR2 YFSETQ. This CDR3 region has 15 residues. CDR3 coding DNA: TGCGCCAGCGGCACAGGGGAGGTTGGCCAAGAGACCCAGTACTTC. Translation: CASGTGEVGQETQYF.

V and J are TRBV2 and TRBJ2-5, with 7 bases aligning to TRBD1. This CDR3 has 14 amino acids. Looked up from germline, CDR1 is SNHLY and CDR2 is FYNNEI. The V and J ends lost 6 bases and 1 base, in that order; junction bases with no gene match: 5. CDR3 sequence reads: CASSDRASQETQYF. DNA of the CDR3: TGTGCCAGCAGCGACAGGGCGAGCCAAGAGACCCAGTACTTC.

The chain joins TRBV6-5 to TRBJ2-7; the match to TRBD1 covers 8 bases. With V trimmed by 7 bases and J by 2 bases, 7 bases remained unmatched. The CDR3 consists of 14 residues. From germline, CDR1 is MNHEY and CDR2 SVGAGI. The DNA for the CDR3 is TGTGCCAGCACCGAGAGGGACAGGCCCTACGAGCAGTACTTC. Translating it yields CASTERDRPYEQYF.

The CDR3 DNA is TGTGCCTGGAGCCGAGGATTAGGGAGCTATGGCTACACCTTC. Residues: CAWSRGLGSYGYTF. The chain is built from TRBV30 and TRBJ1-2; D is unresolved. This CDR3 is built from 14 residues. The germline V gene has CDR1 GTSNPN and CDR2 SVGIG (reference sequence). Trimming removed 3 bases at V and 4 bases at J, with 15 bases between.

The chain links TRBV5-5 to TRBJ2-3; D remains ambiguous. V was pared by 0 bases and J by 9 bases, with 11 bases between. CDR3 length: 13 amino acids. Germline V gene lookup returns CDR1 SGHKS and CDR2 YYEKEE (reference sequence). CDR3 loop: CASSLDTAGTQYF. The CDR3 region has the DNA TGTGCCAGCAGCTTGGATACCGCCGGGACGCAGTATTTT.